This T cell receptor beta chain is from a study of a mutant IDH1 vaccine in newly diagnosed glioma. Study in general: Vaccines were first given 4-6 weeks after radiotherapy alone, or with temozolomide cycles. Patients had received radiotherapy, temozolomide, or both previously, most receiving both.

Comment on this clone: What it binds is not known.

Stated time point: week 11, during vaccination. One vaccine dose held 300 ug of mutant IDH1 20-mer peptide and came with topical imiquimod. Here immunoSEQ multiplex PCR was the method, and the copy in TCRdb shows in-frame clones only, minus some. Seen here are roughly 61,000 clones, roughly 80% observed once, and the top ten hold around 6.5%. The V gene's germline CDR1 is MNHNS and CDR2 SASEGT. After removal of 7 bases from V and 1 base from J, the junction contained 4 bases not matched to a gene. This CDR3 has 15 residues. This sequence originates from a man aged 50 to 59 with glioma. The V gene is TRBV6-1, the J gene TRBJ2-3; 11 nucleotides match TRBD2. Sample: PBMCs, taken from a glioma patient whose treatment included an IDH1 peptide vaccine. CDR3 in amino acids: CASNKLAGGTDTQYF. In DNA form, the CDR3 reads TGTGCCAGCAACAAACTAGCGGGAGGCACAGATACGCAGTATTTT.